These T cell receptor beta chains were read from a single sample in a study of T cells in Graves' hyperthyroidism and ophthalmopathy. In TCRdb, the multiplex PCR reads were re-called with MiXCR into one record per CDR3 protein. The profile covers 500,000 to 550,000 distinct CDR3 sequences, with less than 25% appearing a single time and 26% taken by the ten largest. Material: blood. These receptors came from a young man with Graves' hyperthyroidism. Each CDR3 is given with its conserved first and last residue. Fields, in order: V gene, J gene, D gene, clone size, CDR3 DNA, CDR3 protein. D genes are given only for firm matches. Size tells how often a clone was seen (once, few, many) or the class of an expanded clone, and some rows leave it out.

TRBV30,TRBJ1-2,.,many,TGTGCCGGAGGGGTACGGGGCTACACCTTC,CAGGVRGYTF
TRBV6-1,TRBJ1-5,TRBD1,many,TGTGCCAGCAGGTCGGACAGGGCCGGCAATCAGCCCCAGCATTTT,CASRSDRAGNQPQHF
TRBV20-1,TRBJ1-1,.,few,TGCAGTTCCCGGTTAGGGAGCACTGAAGCTTTCTTT,CSSRLGSTEAFF
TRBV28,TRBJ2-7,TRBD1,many,TGTGCCAGCAGCCCCCCGGACAGGAGAGACGAGCAGTACTTC,CASSPPDRRDEQYF
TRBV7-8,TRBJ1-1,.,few,TGTGCCAGCAGGACCGGCTACCTGGGGGCTGAAGCTTTCTTT,CASRTGYLGAEAFF
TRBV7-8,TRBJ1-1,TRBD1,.,TGTGCCAGCAGCAGACTAACAGGGGTCTCTGAAGCTTTCTTT,CASSRLTGVSEAFF
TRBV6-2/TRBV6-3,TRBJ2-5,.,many,TGTGCCAGCAGGGAGGACGTACAGGAGCAAGAGACCCAGTACTTC,CASREDVQEQETQYF
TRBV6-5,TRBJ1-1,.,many,TGTGCCAGCAGTTACGACAGGCTCACGACTGAAGCTTTCTTT,CASSYDRLTTEAFF
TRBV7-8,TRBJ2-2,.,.,TGTGCCAGCAGCTTAGCGGCTACGAATCTGGTAACCGGGGAGCTGTTTTTT,CASSLAATNLVTGELFF
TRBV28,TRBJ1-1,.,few,TGTGCCAGCAGGCCGTCCATGCGGGGGCCTTACACTGAAGCTTTCTTT,CASRPSMRGPYTEAFF
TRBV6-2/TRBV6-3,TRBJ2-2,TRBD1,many,TGTGCCAGCAGTACTCCAAATGTACGGCAGGGGGCTAAATCCGACACCGGGGAGCTGTTTTTT,CASSTPNVRQGAKSDTGELFF
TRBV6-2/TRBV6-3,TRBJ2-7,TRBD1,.,TGTGCCAGCAGTTACTCAGGACAGGGCGAGCAGTACTTC,CASSYSGQGEQYF
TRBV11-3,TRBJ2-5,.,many,TGTGCCAGCAGCTTAGATATCGGAGAAGAGACCCAGTACTTC,CASSLDIGEETQYF
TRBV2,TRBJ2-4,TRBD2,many,TGTGCCAGCAGTCCAGCGGGACTAGCCAAAAACATTCAGTACTTC,CASSPAGLAKNIQYF
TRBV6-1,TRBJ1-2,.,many,TGTGCCAGCACCCAAGGACGGACTCAAGCTAACTATGGCTACACCTTC,CASTQGRTQANYGYTF
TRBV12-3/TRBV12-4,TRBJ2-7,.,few,TGTGCCAGCAGCACGGCCGTCTACGAGCAGTACTTC,CASSTAVYEQYF
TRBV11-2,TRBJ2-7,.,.,TGTGCCAGCGGGGCGAGCGGTTCCTCCTACGAGCAGTACTTC,CASGASGSSYEQYF
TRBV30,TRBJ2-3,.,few,TGTGCCTGGAGTGTACTTCGGTCGCGGGGCACAGATACGCAGTATTTT,CAWSVLRSRGTDTQYF
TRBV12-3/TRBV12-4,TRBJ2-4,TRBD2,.,TGTGCCAGCAGTTTAGTTAGCGGGATAGGAAAAAACATTCAGTACTTC,CASSLVSGIGKNIQYF
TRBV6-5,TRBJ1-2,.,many,TGTGCCAGTAGAAGGGACGTTGATGGCTACACCTTC,CASRRDVDGYTF
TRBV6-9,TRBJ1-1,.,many,TGTGCCAGCAGAGGGATTAGGAACGGGGTGAGGGGCAACACTGAAGCTTTCTTT,CASRGIRNGVRGNTEAFF
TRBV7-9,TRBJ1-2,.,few,TGTGCCAGCAGCTCAACTCCGGGGGTCCTCTATGGCTACACCTTC,CASSSTPGVLYGYTF
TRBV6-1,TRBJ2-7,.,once,TGTGCCAGCAAAAGGACCACGAAGGCCTACGAGCAGTACTTC,CASKRTTKAYEQYF
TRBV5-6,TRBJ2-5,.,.,TGTGCCAGCAGCTTGGGACCGAGGAGTTCCCAAGAGACCCAGTACTTC,CASSLGPRSSQETQYF
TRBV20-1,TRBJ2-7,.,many,TGCAGTGCTATAAGTGATGGGCCAACCTACGAGCAGTACTTC,CSAISDGPTYEQYF
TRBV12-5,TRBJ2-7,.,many,TGTGCTAGTGCCTCCTCAGGGTTCGACATCATCTACGAGCAGTACTTC,CASASSGFDIIYEQYF
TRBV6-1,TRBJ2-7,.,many,TGTGCCAGCAGTGAAAGGGGGGGTGATAGCTCCTACGAGCAGTACTTC,CASSERGGDSSYEQYF
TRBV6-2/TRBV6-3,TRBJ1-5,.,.,TGTGCCAGCAGGACCCGGTCAGGTCGGGTCAATCAGCCCCAGCATTTT,CASRTRSGRVNQPQHF
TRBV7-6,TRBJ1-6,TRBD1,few,TGTGCCAGCAGCGAGGGGGCGCGGAATTCACCCCTCCACTTT,CASSEGARNSPLHF
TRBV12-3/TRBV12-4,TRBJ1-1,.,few,TGTGCCAGCAGAGCCAGGACGGGGGAAAACACTGAAGCTTTCTTT,CASRARTGENTEAFF
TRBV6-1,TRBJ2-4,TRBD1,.,TGTGCCAGCAGAGCGTCGGGACAGGGAGGGTTGGGCAAAAACATTCAGTACTTC,CASRASGQGGLGKNIQYF
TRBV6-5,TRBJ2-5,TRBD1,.,TGTGCCAGCAGTTCGAGGACAGGCTTCCAAGAGACCCAGTACTTC,CASSSRTGFQETQYF
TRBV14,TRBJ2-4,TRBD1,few,TGTGCCAGCAGTCCCGCGACAGGGGGAACCAAAAACATTAAGTACTTC,CASSPATGGTKNIKYF
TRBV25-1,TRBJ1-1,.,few,TGTGCCAGCAGTGATACTCGGGGAGGCACTGAAGCTTTCTTT,CASSDTRGGTEAFF
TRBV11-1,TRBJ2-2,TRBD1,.,TGTGCCAGCAGCTTAGGGACAGGCCTTCCAACCGGGGAGCTGTTTTTT,CASSLGTGLPTGELFF
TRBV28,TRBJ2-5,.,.,TGTGCCAGCAGTTTAAAGGGTGTCGGAGAGACCCAGTACTTC,CASSLKGVGETQYF
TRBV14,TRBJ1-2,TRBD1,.,TGTGCCAGCAGAGGGACAGGGCTTGGCTACACCTTC,CASRGTGLGYTF
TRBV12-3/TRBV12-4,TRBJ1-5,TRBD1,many,TGTGCCAGCAGTTCTACAGGGGGAGTAAGTCAGCCCCAGCATTTT,CASSSTGGVSQPQHF
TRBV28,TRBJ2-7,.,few,TGTGCCACCAACTCTATGGGAAGCTCCTACGAGCAGTACTTC,CATNSMGSSYEQYF
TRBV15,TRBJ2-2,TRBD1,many,TGTGCCACCAGCAGAGATCGGGGGACAGGGAAATCCGGGGAGCTGTTTTTT,CATSRDRGTGKSGELFF
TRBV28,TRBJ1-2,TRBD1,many,TGTGCCAGCAGTCCCAACGGGGTAGACAGGGGAGGAAACTATGGCTACACCTTC,CASSPNGVDRGGNYGYTF
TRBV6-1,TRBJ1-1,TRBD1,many,TGTGCCAGCAGTCAATACAGGGGGCTAGGGACTGAAGCTTTCTTT,CASSQYRGLGTEAFF
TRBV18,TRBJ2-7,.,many,TGTGCCAGCTCACCACCGAGGTCCTACGAGCAGTACTTC,CASSPPRSYEQYF
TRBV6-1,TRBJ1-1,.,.,TGTGCCAGCAGTGAAGCGGCCGGGGCGGTGAACACTGAAGCTTTCTTT,CASSEAAGAVNTEAFF
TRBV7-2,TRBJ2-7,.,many,TGTGCCAGCAGCTTAGAAAGGACAGAGCAGTACTTC,CASSLERTEQYF
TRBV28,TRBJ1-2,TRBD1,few,TGTGCCACAGAGACAGGGAATAACTATGGCTACACCTTC,CATETGNNYGYTF
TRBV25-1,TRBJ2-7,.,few,TGTGCCAGCAGTGAAAGTCCAAGCTACGAGCAGTACTTC,CASSESPSYEQYF
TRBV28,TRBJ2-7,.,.,TGTGCCAGTAACTCCGCACCCGGGGAGCAGTACTTC,CASNSAPGEQYF
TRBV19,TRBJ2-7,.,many,TGTGCCAGTAGTATAGCGGAGGGCACCTACGAGCAGTACTTC,CASSIAEGTYEQYF